This T cell receptor (beta chain) was recorded in a study of cytomegalovirus exposure and HLA in healthy donors. Note on this clone: Its antigen is currently unknown.

PCR was performed using 60 Vbeta and 13 Jbeta primers. Clones were read by immunoSEQ multiplex PCR, and TCRdb kept only the in-frame ones, dropping some. The sample contains 150,000 to 200,000 clones, 55% to 65% of which appear only once. General study points: Sequencing likely generated an artifact that appeared as a cluster of highly shared sequence variants. A link between a missense DCLRE1C variant and TCR beta V- and J-gene trimming emerged from a later analysis. Further analysis, carried out later, found HLA-associated TCR beta chains more clonally expanded than equally common other chains.

Although they were nominally healthy when sampled, donors likely had unrecorded immune exposures. The specimen was PBMCs. The sequence was collected from a man in his forties in good health and CMV-seronegative.

The CDR3 region has the DNA TGTGCCAGCAGTTACGCGGACAGGGGCAACCAAGAGACCCAGTACTTC. As protein: CASSYADRGNQETQYF. The chain has TRBV6-6 and TRBJ2-5; 9 nucleotides agree with TRBD1. Trimming at V came to 2 bases and at J to 0 bases, leaving 4 bases not matched to a gene. This CDR3 has 16 amino acids. CDR1 is MNHNY and CDR2 is SVGAGI in the germline V gene (reference sequence).